These T cell receptor beta chains were read from a single sample in a study of shared T cell receptors in the human thymus. The data were produced by immunoSEQ multiplex PCR, yet TCRdb's version contains in-frame clones alone and is incomplete. In the table there are hundreds of thousands of clones, over 75% of which are singletons. The same sample was also studied in work on human thymus T cells.

Material for sequencing was thymocytes. These receptors were taken from a boy under two years old with a congenital heart defect. Both conserved end residues are part of each CDR3. D genes are given only for firm matches. Clone size, where shown, is once, few, many, or a class for clones that have expanded.

>TRBJ1-5|TRBD1|-|TRBV6-1
TGTGCCAGCAGTGAGACAGGGAATCAGCCCCAGCATTTT
CASSETGNQPQHF
>TRBJ2-1|-|-|TRBV18
TGTGCCAGCTCACCACCCCTAGGGGAATCCTACAATGAGCAGTTCTTC
CASSPPLGESYNEQFF
>TRBJ1-6|-|-|TRBV6-6
TGTGCCAGCAGTCGCGAAGGACGGGGGAATTCCCCCCTCCACTTT
CASSREGRGNSPLHF
>TRBJ1-1|-|-|TRBV7-9
TGTGCCAGCAGCCCTCGTCAGGTACTGAACACTGAAGCTTTCTTT
CASSPRQVLNTEAFF
>TRBJ2-7|-|few|TRBV5-1
TGCGCCAGCAGCTTGGGTGTCGTTCCCTCCTACGAGCAGTACTTC
CASSLGVVPSYEQYF
>TRBJ2-7|TRBD1|-|TRBV4-1
TGCGCCAGCAGCCAAGAAACCGGGACAGGGGACTACGAGCAGTACTTC
CASSQETGTGDYEQYF
>TRBJ1-1|-|-|TRBV27
TGTGCCAGCAGTTTACGTTTTGGGCCTGAAGCTTTCTTT
CASSLRFGPEAFF
>TRBJ2-1|TRBD1|-|TRBV18
TGTGCCAGCTCACCCGGGACAGACGCGGATGAGCAGTTCTTC
CASSPGTDADEQFF
>TRBJ2-1|TRBD2|-|TRBV5-1
TGCGCCAGCAGCTTGAGGCGGGAGCACCCTATAAATGAGCAGTTCTTC
CASSLRREHPINEQFF
>TRBJ2-3|-|-|TRBV29-1
TGCAGCGTTGGGTTAAAGACAAAAGATGCTGGCCCGCAGTATTTT
CSVGLKTKDAGPQYF
>TRBJ2-3|-|-|TRBV6-1
TGTGCCAGCATTGCGGGGGCCGACTACACAGATACGCAGTATTTT
CASIAGADYTDTQYF
>TRBJ1-1|TRBD1|few|TRBV28
TGTGCCGTTGGGGGGACAGACACTGAAGCTTTCTTT
CAVGGTDTEAFF
>TRBJ2-2|-|-|TRBV5-1
TGCGCCAGCAGCCCGGGACAAATCTGGGCTGGGGCTGGGGAGCTGTTTTTT
CASSPGQIWAGAGELFF
>TRBJ2-7|TRBD2|-|TRBV16
TGTGCCAGCAGCCAATCCGCGGGAGGGTCCTACGAGCAGTACTTC
CASSQSAGGSYEQYF
>TRBJ2-3|-|-|TRBV6-6
TGTGCCAGCAGTTACATCTCAGATACGCAGTATTTT
CASSYISDTQYF
>TRBJ1-5|TRBD1|once|TRBV28
TGTGCCAGCAGTCTGGGACAGCTTTATCAGCCCCAGCATTTT
CASSLGQLYQPQHF
>TRBJ1-2|-|few|TRBV28
TGTGCCAGCAGTCTTACACCAGGGGCACATAACTATGGCTACACCTTC
CASSLTPGAHNYGYTF
>TRBJ2-7|TRBD1|-|TRBV4-3
TGCGCCAGCAGCCAAGGGCGACAGGGACCCTACGAGCAGTACTTC
CASSQGRQGPYEQYF
>TRBJ2-2|-|-|TRBV5-4
TGTGCCAGCAGCTTGGGGCAGGGGAGGGCCGGGGAGCTGTTTTTT
CASSLGQGRAGELFF
>TRBJ2-5|TRBD2|-|TRBV19
TGTGCCAGTAGTATCGGCGGACTAGCGGGAGTCGAGACCCAGTACTTC
CASSIGGLAGVETQYF
>TRBJ1-6|TRBD1|-|TRBV7-9
TGTGCCAGCAGCCCAGGGGGTCCCCATTCACCCCTCCACTTT
CASSPGGPHSPLHF
>TRBJ1-5|-|few|TRBV6-6
TGTGCCAGCAGTCCAGGGGCAGGCAATCAGCCCCAGCATTTT
CASSPGAGNQPQHF
>TRBJ1-1|-|-|TRBV4-1
TGCGCCAGCAGCCGAGACCGGGGGGCAGGACGGTGGATGAACACTGAAGCTTTCTTT
CASSRDRGAGRWMNTEAFF
>TRBJ1-1|-|few|TRBV29-1
TGCAGCGTTCCCAGCAGGGGCCCTGAAGCTTTCTTT
CSVPSRGPEAFF
>TRBJ2-7|TRBD1|-|TRBV6-6
TGTGCCAGCAGTTACAGGGGACAGGGTCTGAGGGAGCAGTACTTC
CASSYRGQGLREQYF
>TRBJ2-1|-|-|TRBV6-6
TGTGCCAGCAGTTATCTAGTTTCGAGGGAGCAGTTCTTC
CASSYLVSREQFF
>TRBJ2-1|TRBD2|-|TRBV5-1
TGCGCCAGCAGCGTATCGGGGGGATACAATGAGCAGTTCTTC
CASSVSGGYNEQFF
>TRBJ2-1|TRBD1|-|TRBV29-1
TGCAGCGTTGAAGACCCCGAGACACAGGGGAATGAGCAGTTCTTC
CSVEDPETQGNEQFF
>TRBJ2-3|TRBD1|-|TRBV13
TGTGCCAGCAGGGCAGGGGGTACGCAGTATTTT
CASRAGGTQYF
>TRBJ2-7|TRBD2|once|TRBV27
TGTGCCAGCAGTCCCGTACACCTTCGGACAGCGACTAGCGAGACCTACGAGCAGTACTTC
CASSPVHLRTATSETYEQYF
>TRBJ1-4|-|-|TRBV4-3
TGCGCCAGCAGCCACACCCCCAGGGCAACTAATGAAAAACTGTTTTTT
CASSHTPRATNEKLFF
>TRBJ1-3|-|few|TRBV28
TGTGCCAGCAGTCCACTGGGAGTACTAGCCATATATTTT
CASSPLGVLAIYF
>TRBJ2-7|TRBD2|-|TRBV6-5
TGTGCCAGCAGTTACGTAGCGGGACCAACCTACGAGCAGTACTTC
CASSYVAGPTYEQYF
>TRBJ2-5|TRBD2|-|TRBV5-1
TGCGCCAGCAGCAAATACCCACAAAGGAAAGCGGGGGGAGAGACCCAGTACTTC
CASSKYPQRKAGGETQYF
>TRBJ1-5|TRBD1|-|TRBV5-6
TGTGCCAGCAGCATATGGGACAGGGGGGGCAATCAGCCCCAGCATTTT
CASSIWDRGGNQPQHF
>TRBJ2-1|TRBD1|-|TRBV10-3
TGTGCCATCAGTGGGGGACAGCGAAACAATGAGCAGTTCTTC
CAISGGQRNNEQFF